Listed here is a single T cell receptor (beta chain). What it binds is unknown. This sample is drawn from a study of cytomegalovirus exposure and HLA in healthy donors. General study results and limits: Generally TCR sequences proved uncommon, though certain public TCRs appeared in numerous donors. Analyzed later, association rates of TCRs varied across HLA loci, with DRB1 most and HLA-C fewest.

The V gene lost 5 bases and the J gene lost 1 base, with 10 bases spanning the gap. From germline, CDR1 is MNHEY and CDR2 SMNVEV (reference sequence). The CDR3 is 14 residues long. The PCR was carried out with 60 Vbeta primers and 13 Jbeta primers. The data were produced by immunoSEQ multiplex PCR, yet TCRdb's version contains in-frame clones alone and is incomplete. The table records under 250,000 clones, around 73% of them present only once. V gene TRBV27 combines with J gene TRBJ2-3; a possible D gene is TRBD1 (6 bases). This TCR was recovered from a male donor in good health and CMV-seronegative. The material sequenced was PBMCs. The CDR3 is CASSPGDRTDTQYF. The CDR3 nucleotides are TGTGCCAGCAGTCCAGGGGACCGCACAGATACGCAGTATTTT.